Sequencing of this T cell receptor (beta chain) was carried out in a study of control samples from healthy donors and cancer patients. Germline V gene lookup returns CDR1 LGHNA and CDR2 YSLEER. Trimming stripped 0 bases from V and 0 bases from J, with 9 bases between. This CDR3 spans 16 amino acids. Profiled with immunoSEQ multiplex PCR; TCRdb holds only in-frame clones, not every one. The sample carries 150,000 to 200,000 clones, almost 90% recorded once. The material sequenced was blood. The chain couples TRBV4-3 to TRBJ1-3; perhaps TRBD1 as D (6 bases). The TCR was taken from a man between 18 and 29 years old in good health. The CDR3 region is CASSQETGSSGNTIYF. The CDR3 DNA follows: TGCGCCAGCAGCCAAGAAACAGGGAGCTCTGGAAACACCATATATTTT.